The T cell receptor beta chain under discussion was sequenced for a study of T-cell reconstitution after alpha-beta-depleted transplantation in children. Broader study findings: Counts and diversity of T cells one year after transplant came mostly from newly produced T cells. After transplant, at about two months, alpha-beta T cells were reportedly derived from several hundred expanded graft clones. After transplant, high TCRbeta diversity at day 60 in some patients arose from surviving recipient T cells and thymic progenitors.

This CDR3 is 15 amino acids long. V was shortened by 2 bases and J by 7 bases, with 16 bases between the two germline ends. CDR1 and CDR2 (germline): SGDLS, YYNGEE. To note about this clonotype: Antigen unknown.

TCRbeta library preparation incorporated unique molecular identifiers. TCRdb re-called the PCR reads with MiXCR, one entry per CDR3 protein. The sample contains some 100,000 distinct CDR3 sequences, roughly a sixth of which appear only once. V gene TRBV9 combines with J gene TRBJ2-1; TRBD1 or TRBD2 may be the D gene (5 bases each). The sequencing here drew on PBMCs, mostly from graft donor cells, taken 180 days after TCRalphabeta/CD19-depleted stem cell transplant. The source of this sequence is a male patient under 10 years old who had a stem cell transplant for acute lymphoblastic leukemia, so the T cells may come from the graft donor. The CDR3 region has the DNA TGTGCCAGCAGCGTGGGGTCCACTGGGGGAAATGAGCAGTTCTTC. Translated: CASSVGSTGGNEQFF.